What follows are 13 T cell receptor beta chains derived from one specimen sequenced in a study of human T cells and chemical hapten exposure. Specified time point: pre-sensitization, week 0. Treatment here: therapeutic diphenylcyclopropenone sensitization with weekly scalp DPC. TCRdb independently ran MiXCR on the RACE reads; one entry per CDR3 protein. The sample lists 95,000 to 150,000 distinct CDR3 sequences; 13% were seen once. Sequencing was performed on whole blood, taken in connection with sensitization to the hapten diphenylcyclopropenone (DPC). The origin of the receptors is a woman in her late teens or twenties with alopecia areata. Some clones in this sample may be carry-over from other donors' samples.

The chain uses TRBV6-2 or TRBV6-3 and TRBJ2-7; 8 bases are shared with TRBD1. This CDR3 is built from 12 residues. V shed 5 bases, J shed 6 bases, and the junction held 3 bases outside the gene matches. Germline values: CDR1 MNHEY, CDR2 SVGEGT. CDR3 nucleotides: TGTGCCAGCAGTCAGGGACAGGCCGAGCAGTACTTC. Translation: CASSQGQAEQYF.

This chain links TRBV18 with TRBJ2-4; D unresolved. CDR1 is KGHSH and CDR2 is LQKENI in the germline V gene. Trimming cost V 3 bases and J 0 bases, with 15 bases left between them. This CDR3 is 17 amino acids long. CDR3 protein: CASSPDTIVVAKNIQYF. The DNA of the CDR3 is TGTGCCAGCTCACCGGATACTATTGTGGTAGCCAAAAACATTCAGTACTTC.

CDR3 amino acids: CSVGKTGTNTEAFF. The CDR3 DNA is TGCAGCGTTGGAAAGACAGGCACGAACACTGAAGCTTTCTTT. The rearrangement links TRBV29-1 to TRBJ1-1, with D maybe TRBD1 (6 bases). The CDR3 runs to 14 residues. Germline CDR1 is SQVTM and CDR2 is ANQGSEA. V shed 4 bases and J shed 1 base, with 13 bases lying between them.

This sequence joins TRBV14 and TRBJ2-6; D remains ambiguous. The germline V and J ends were trimmed by 0 bases and 0 bases, with 18 bases remaining between them. The CDR3 loop spans 20 amino acids. Germline assignment: CDR1 SGHDN and CDR2 FVKESK. The CDR3 loop reads CASSQDGTSFLPSGANVLTF. CDR3 bases: TGTGCCAGCAGCCAAGATGGCACCTCTTTCTTACCCTCTGGGGCCAACGTCCTGACTTTC.

The chain combines TRBV28 with TRBJ2-7; D may be TRBD1 or TRBD2 (5 bases each). This CDR3 is 13 amino acids long. The V gene lost 5 bases and the J gene lost 7 bases, with 15 bases spanning the gap. Germline values: CDR1 MDHEN, CDR2 SYDVKM. The CDR3 loop is CASSDGTSWEQYF. CDR3 nucleotides: TGTGCCAGCAGTGACGGGACGTCCTGGGAGCAGTACTTC.

This clonotype has more than one count but fewer than ten. V is TRBV7-8 and J is TRBJ2-1, with D perhaps assigned TRBD1 or TRBD2 (6 bases each). Germline V CDR1 and CDR2: SGHVS, FQNEAQ. The CDR3 length is 16 residues. V lost 6 bases and J lost 0, with 15 bases in between. The CDR3 loop reads CASRPAGGPSYNEQFF. The CDR3 coding sequence is TGTGCCAGCAGACCGGCCGGGGGCCCCTCCTACAATGAGCAGTTCTTC. Looking up the rest from reference TRBV7-8 and TRBJ2-1 gives the full variable domain: GAGVSQSPRYKVAKRGQDVALRCDPISGHVSLFWYQQALGQGPEFLTYFQNEAQLDKSGLPSDRFFAERPEGSVSTLKIQRTQQEDSAVYLCASRPAGGPSYNEQFFGPGTRLTVL.

This chain uses TRBV7-2 with TRBJ1-2; 7 bases are shared with TRBD1. V shed 5 bases and J 3 bases; nucleotides not matched to a gene: 15. CDR3 length: 17 residues. The germline CDR1 and CDR2 sequences are SGHTA and FQGNSA. CDR3 in amino acids: CASSPQLFYTGDYGYTF. In DNA, the CDR3 is TGTGCCAGCAGCCCACAACTCTTCTATACAGGGGACTATGGCTACACCTTC.

This clonotype has just a few counts. The J gene is TRBJ2-2, the V gene TRBV6-5, with 12 nucleotides matching TRBD1. V trimming: 4 bases; J trimming: 3 bases; junction bases outside the gene matches: 6. This CDR3 has 17 residues. CDR1 MNHEY and CDR2 SVGAGI come from the germline V gene. CDR3 in DNA: TGTGCCAGCAGTTGGGGGACAGGGGGCGCGTACACCGGGGAGCTGTTTTTT. Translation gives CASSWGTGGAYTGELFF.

This clonotype was seen only a few times. This rearrangement joins TRBV15 to TRBJ2-5; D not resolved. The CDR3 spans 13 residues. Between the trimmed V and J ends, which lost 3 bases and 4 bases, there was a span of 9 bases. The V gene's germline CDR1 is LNHNV and CDR2 YYDKDF (reference sequence). CDR3 sequence (DNA): TGTGCCACCAGCAGGGGTCCAGGAGAGACCCAGTACTTC. This gives the protein CATSRGPGETQYF.

This clonotype has a handful of counts. The chain links TRBV3-1 to TRBJ2-6, with 11 nucleotides matching TRBD2. Losses at the gene ends were 1 base for V and 2 bases for J; bases not matched to a gene: 4. Germline values: CDR1 LGHDT, CDR2 YNNKEL (reference sequence). The CDR3 loop spans 18 amino acids. CDR3 protein: CASSQVTSGGTGANVLTF. The CDR3 region has the DNA TGTGCCAGCAGCCAAGTTACTAGCGGGGGTACTGGGGCCAACGTCCTGACTTTC.

In this sample, this clonotype turned up a few times. V usage is TRBV7-6 and J usage is TRBJ2-3; TRBD1 agrees at 10 bases. The CDR3 is made up of 16 amino acids. Germline CDR1 reads SGHVS; CDR2 reads FNYEAQ. Trimming removed 2 bases from V and 7 bases from J; junction bases left unmatched: 9. CDR3 amino acids: CASSLPFRDRGNTQYF. The CDR3, as DNA: TGTGCCAGCAGCTTACCCTTCCGGGACAGGGGAAATACGCAGTATTTT.

At least ten counts were recorded for this clonotype. The chain has TRBV6-2 or TRBV6-3 and TRBJ1-1, with TRBD1 identical over 8 bases. This CDR3 is built from 15 residues. The germline V gene has CDR1 MNHEY and CDR2 SVGEGT. V dropped 0 bases and J dropped 3; count of bases not matched to a gene: 3. CDR3 in DNA: TGTGCCAGCAGTTACTCGGACAGGGCGCACACTGAAGCTTTCTTT. It encodes CASSYSDRAHTEAFF.

This sequence joins TRBV20-1 and TRBJ2-7; D uncertain. The CDR3 length is 15 residues. Trimming pared 5 bases from V and 4 bases from J, leaving 21 bases between. Per germline, CDR1 DFQATT and CDR2 SNEGSKA (reference sequence). CDR3 sequence: CSASGLSKLSYEQYF. Here the CDR3 DNA reads TGCAGTGCTTCGGGCCTCTCTAAACTGAGTTACGAGCAGTACTTC.